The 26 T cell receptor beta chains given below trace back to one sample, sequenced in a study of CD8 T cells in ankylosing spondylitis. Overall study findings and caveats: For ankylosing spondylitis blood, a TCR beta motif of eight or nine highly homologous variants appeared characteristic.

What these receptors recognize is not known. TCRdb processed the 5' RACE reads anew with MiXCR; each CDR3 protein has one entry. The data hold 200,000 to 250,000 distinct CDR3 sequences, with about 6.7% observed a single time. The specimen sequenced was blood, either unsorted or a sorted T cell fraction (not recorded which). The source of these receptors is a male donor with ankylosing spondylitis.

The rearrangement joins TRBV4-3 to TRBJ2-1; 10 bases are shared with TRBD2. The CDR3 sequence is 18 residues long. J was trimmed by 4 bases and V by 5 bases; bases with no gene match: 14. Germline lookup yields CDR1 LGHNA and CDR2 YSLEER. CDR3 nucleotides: TGCGCCAGCAGCGCAGGGATCCTAACTAGCGGGGCTTACAATGAGCAGTTCTTC. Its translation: CASSAGILTSGAYNEQFF.

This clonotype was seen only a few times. CDR3 in DNA: TGTGCCATCAGTGAAGGAGAAGCGGGAGCTAACTATGGCTACACCTTC. Protein: CAISEGEAGANYGYTF. J is TRBJ1-2 and V is TRBV10-3; D remains unclear. This CDR3 comprises 16 residues. The V gene's germline CDR1 is ENHRY and CDR2 SYGVKD. The ends were cut back, 3 bases at V and 0 bases at J, with 14 bases in the middle.

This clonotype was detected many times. The DNA of the CDR3 is TGCAGTGCACCTGGGACAGGGAGCTCCTACGAGCAGTACTTC. Protein product: CSAPGTGSSYEQYF. V and J are TRBV20-1 and TRBJ2-7; 9 positions match TRBD1. V gave up 6 bases and J gave up 0 bases; unmatched junction bases: 6. Germline V gene lookup returns CDR1 DFQATT and CDR2 SNEGSKA (reference sequence). The CDR3 totals 14 residues.

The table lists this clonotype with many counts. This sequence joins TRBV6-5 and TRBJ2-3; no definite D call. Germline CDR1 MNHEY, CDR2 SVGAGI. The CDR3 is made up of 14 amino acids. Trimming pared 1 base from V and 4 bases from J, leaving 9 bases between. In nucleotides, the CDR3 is TGTGCCAGCAGTTACTTTCAGGATTCAGATACGCAGTATTTT. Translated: CASSYFQDSDTQYF.

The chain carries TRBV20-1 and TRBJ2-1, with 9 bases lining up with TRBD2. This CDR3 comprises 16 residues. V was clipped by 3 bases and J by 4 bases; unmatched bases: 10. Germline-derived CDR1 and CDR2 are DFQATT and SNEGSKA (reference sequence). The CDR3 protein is CSASLKTSGPYNEQFF. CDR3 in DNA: TGCAGTGCTAGTTTAAAAACTAGCGGGCCTTACAATGAGCAGTTCTTC.

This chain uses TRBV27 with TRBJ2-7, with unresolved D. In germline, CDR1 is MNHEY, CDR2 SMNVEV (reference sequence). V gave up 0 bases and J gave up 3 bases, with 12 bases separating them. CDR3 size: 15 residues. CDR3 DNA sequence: TGTGCCAGCAGTTTATCTAGGAGTGTCTACTACGAGCAGTACTTC. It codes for CASSLSRSVYYEQYF.

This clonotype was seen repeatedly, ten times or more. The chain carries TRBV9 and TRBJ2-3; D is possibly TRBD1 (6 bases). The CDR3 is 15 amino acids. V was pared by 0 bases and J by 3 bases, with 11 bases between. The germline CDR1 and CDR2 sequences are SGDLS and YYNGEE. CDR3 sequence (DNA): TGTGCCAGCAGCGTAGACGGCAGGGGTACAGATACGCAGTATTTT. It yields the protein CASSVDGRGTDTQYF.

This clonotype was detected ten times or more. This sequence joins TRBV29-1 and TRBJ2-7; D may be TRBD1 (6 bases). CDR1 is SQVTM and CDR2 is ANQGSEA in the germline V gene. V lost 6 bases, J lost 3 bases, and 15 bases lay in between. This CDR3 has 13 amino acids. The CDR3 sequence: CSVVPGHSYEQYF. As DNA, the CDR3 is TGCAGCGTGGTCCCGGGACACAGCTACGAGCAGTACTTC.

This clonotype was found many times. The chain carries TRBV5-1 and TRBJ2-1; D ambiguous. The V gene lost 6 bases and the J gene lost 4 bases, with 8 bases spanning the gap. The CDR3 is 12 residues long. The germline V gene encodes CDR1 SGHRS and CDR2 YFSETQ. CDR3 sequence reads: CASTNQYNEQFF. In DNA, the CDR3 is TGCGCCAGCACCAATCAGTACAATGAGCAGTTCTTC.

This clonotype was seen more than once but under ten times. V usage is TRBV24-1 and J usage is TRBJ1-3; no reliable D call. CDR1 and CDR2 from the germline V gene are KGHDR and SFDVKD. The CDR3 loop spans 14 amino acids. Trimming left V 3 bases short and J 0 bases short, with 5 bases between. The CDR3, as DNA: TGTGCCACCAGTGATCATTCCTCTGGAAACACCATATATTTT. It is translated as CATSDHSSGNTIYF.

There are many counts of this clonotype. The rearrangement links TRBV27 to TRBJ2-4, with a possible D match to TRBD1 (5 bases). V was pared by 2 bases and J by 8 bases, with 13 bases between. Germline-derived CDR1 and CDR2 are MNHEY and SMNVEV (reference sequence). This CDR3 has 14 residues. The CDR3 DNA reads TGTGCCAGCAGTTTACGGTCCATCAGGGACATTCAGTACTTC. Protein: CASSLRSIRDIQYF.

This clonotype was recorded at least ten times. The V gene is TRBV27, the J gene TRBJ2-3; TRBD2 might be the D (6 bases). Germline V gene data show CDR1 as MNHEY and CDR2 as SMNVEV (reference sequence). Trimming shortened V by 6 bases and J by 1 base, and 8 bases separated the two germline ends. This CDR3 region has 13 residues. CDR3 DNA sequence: TGTGCCAGCAGCTGGGGGGGCACAGATACGCAGTATTTT. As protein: CASSWGGTDTQYF.

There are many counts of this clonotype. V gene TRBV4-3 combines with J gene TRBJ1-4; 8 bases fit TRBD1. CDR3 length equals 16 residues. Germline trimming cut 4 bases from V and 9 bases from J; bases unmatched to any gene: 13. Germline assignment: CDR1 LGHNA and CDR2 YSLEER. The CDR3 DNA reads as TGCGCCAGCAGCCGCACTACAGGGGGAGCGACTCAAAAACTGTTTTTT. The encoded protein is CASSRTTGGATQKLFF.

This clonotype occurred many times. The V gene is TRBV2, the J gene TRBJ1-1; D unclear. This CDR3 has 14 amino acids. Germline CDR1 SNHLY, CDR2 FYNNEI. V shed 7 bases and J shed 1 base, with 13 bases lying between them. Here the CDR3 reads CASIGVARNTEAFF. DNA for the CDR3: TGTGCCAGCATCGGAGTGGCGAGGAACACTGAAGCTTTCTTT.

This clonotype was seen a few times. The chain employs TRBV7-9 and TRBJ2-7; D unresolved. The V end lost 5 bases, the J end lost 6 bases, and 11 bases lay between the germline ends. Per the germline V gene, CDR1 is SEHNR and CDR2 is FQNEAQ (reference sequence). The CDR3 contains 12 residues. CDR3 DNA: TGTGCCAGCAGCCCGGCGAAAGGCGAGCAGTACTTC. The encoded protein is CASSPAKGEQYF.

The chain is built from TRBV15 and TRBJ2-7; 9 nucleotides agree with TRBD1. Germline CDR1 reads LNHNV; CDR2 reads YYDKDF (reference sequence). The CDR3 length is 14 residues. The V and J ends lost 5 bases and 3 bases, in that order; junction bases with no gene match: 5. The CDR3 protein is CATSQDRGNYEQYF. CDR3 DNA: TGTGCCACCAGCCAGGACAGGGGAAACTACGAGCAGTACTTC. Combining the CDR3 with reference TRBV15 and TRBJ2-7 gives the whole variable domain DAMVIQNPRYQVTQFGKPVTLSCSQTLNHNVMYWYQQKSSQAPKLLFHYYDKDFNNEADTPDNFQSRRPNTSFCFLDIRSPGLGDTAMYLCATSQDRGNYEQYFGPGTRLTVT.

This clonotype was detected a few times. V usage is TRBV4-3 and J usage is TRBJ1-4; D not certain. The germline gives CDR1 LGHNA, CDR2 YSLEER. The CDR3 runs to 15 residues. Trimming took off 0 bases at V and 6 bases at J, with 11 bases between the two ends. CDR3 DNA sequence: TGCGCCAGCAGCCAAGATGAGGGTAGGGATGAAAAACTGTTTTTT. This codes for CASSQDEGRDEKLFF.

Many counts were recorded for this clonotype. DNA of the CDR3: TGTGCCAGCAGCCTCCGAGGGACCACTGAAGCTTTCTTT. Amino acid sequence: CASSLRGTTEAFF. This chain connects TRBV13 to TRBJ1-1, with a possible D match to TRBD1 (5 bases). The germline gives CDR1 PRHDT, CDR2 FYEKMQ (reference sequence). V was shortened by 5 bases and J by 4 bases, with 11 bases between the two germline ends. CDR3 length: 13 amino acids.

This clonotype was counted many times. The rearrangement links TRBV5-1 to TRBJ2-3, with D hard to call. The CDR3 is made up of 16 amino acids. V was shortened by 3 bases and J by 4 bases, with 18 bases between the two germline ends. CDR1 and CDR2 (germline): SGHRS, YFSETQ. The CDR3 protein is CASSSTGLSWSDTQYF. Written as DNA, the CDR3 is TGCGCCAGCAGCTCCACGGGTTTGAGTTGGTCAGATACGCAGTATTTT.

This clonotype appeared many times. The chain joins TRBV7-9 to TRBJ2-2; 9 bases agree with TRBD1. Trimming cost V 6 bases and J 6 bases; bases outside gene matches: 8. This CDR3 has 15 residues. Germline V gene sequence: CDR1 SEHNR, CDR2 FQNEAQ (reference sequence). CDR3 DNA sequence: TGTGCCAGCAGAACCGGGACAGGGCGATCCGGGGAGCTGTTTTTT. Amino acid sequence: CASRTGTGRSGELFF.

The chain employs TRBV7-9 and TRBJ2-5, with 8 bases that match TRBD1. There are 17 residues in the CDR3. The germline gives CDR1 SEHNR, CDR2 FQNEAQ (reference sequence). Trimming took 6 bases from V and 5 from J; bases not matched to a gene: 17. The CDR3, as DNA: TGTGCCAGCAGTTCCAACCCGGGACAGGACCTCGGGGAGACCCAGTACTTC. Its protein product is CASSSNPGQDLGETQYF.

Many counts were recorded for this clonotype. The CDR3: CASSPRALFHGSPLHF. The CDR3 nucleotides read TGTGCCAGCAGCCCCCGCGCCCTGTTCCACGGATCACCCCTCCACTTT. The chain has TRBV3-1 and TRBJ1-6; D unresolved. The CDR3 has 16 amino acids. V lost 4 bases and J lost 10, with 20 bases in between. From germline, CDR1 is LGHDT and CDR2 YNNKEL (reference sequence).

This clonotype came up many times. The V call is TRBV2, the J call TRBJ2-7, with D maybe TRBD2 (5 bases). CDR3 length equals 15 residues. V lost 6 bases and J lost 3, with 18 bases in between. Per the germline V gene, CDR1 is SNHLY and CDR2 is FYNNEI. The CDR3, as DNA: TGTGCCAGCAGCGAGGGTGGCACCCGTTTCTACGAGCAGTACTTC. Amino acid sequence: CASSEGGTRFYEQYF.

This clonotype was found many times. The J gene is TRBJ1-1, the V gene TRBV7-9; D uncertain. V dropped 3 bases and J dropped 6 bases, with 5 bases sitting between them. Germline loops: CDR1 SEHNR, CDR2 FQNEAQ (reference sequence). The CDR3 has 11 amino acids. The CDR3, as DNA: TGTGCCAGCAGCTTGAGTTCTGAAGCTTTCTTT. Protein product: CASSLSSEAFF.

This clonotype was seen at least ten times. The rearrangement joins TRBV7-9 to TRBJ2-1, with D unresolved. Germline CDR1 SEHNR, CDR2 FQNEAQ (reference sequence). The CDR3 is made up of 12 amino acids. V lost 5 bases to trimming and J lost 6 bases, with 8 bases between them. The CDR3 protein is CASSSYTNEQFF. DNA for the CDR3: TGTGCCAGCAGCAGTTACACCAATGAGCAGTTCTTC.

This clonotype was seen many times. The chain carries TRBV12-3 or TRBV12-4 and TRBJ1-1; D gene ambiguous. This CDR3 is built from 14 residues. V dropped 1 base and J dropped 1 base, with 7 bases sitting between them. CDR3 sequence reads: CASSLGGGNTEAFF. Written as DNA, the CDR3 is TGTGCCAGCAGTTTAGGGGGAGGGAACACTGAAGCTTTCTTT.